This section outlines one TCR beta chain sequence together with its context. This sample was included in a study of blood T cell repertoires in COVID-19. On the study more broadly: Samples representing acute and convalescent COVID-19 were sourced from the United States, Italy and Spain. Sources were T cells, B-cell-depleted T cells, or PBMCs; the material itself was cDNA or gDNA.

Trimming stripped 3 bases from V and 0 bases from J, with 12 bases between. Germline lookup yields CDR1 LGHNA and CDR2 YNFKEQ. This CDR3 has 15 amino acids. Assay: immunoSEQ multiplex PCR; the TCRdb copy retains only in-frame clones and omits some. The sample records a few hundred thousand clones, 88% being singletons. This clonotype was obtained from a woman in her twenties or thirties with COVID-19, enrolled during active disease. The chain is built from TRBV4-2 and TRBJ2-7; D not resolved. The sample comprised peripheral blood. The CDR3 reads CASSQARTPSYEQYF. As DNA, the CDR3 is TGTGCCAGCAGCCAGGCAAGAACCCCCTCCTACGAGCAGTACTTC.